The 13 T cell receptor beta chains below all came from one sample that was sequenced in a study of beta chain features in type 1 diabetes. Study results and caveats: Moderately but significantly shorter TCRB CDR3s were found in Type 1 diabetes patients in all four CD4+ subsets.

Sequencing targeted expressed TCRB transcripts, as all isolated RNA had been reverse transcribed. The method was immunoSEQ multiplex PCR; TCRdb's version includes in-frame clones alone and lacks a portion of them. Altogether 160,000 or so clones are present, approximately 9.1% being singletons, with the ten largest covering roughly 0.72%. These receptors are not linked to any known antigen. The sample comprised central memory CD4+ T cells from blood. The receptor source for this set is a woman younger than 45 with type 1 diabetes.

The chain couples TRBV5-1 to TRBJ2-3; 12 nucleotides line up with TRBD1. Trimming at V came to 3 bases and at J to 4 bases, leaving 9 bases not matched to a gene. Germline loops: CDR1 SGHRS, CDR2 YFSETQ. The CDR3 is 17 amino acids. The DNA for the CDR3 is TGCGCCAGCAGCTCTAACCCCGGGACAGGGGGCGCAGATACGCAGTATTTT. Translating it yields CASSSNPGTGGADTQYF.

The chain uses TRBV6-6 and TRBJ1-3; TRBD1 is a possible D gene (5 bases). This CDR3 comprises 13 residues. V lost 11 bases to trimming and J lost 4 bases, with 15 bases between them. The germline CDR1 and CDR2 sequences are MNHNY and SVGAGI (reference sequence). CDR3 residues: CAGKTRGGNTIYF. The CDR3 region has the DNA TGTGCCGGGAAAACTCGGGGGGGAAACACCATATATTTT.

The CDR3 reads CASSPRTGEGNNEQFF. The CDR3 coding sequence is TGTGCCAGCAGCCCCCGGACAGGGGAGGGGAACAATGAGCAGTTCTTC. This sequence joins TRBV11-3 and TRBJ2-1, with 9 bases identical to TRBD1. V lost 5 bases to trimming and J lost 5 bases; unmatched junction nucleotides: 10. The CDR3 sequence is 16 residues long. Germline CDR1 SGHNT, CDR2 YENEEA.

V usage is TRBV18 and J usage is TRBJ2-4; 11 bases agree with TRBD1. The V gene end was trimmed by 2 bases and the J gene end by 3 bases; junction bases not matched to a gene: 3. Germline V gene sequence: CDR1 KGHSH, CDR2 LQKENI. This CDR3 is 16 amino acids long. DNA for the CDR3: TGTGCCAGCTCACCAGCAGGGACAGGGGGCAAAAACATTCAGTACTTC. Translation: CASSPAGTGGKNIQYF.

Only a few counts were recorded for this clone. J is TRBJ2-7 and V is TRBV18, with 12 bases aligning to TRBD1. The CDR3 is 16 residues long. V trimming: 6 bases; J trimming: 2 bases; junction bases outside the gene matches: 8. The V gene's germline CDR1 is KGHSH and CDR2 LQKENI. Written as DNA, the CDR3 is TGTGCCAGCTCTCAAGGGACAGGGGGCCCCGCCTACGAGCAGTACTTC. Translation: CASSQGTGGPAYEQYF.

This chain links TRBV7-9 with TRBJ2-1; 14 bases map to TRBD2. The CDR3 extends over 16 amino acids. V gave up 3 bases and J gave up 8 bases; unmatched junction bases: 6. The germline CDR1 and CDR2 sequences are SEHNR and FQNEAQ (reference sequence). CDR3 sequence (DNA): TGTGCCAGCAGCTTTACGACTAGCGGGAGGGATGATGAGCAGTTCTTC. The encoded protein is CASSFTTSGRDDEQFF.

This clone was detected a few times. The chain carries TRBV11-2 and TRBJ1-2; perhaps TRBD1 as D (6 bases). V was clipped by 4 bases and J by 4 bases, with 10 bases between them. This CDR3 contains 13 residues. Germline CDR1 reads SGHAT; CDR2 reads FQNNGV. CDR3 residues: CASSSTQGYGYTF. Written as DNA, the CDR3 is TGTGCCAGCAGCTCCACACAGGGCTATGGCTACACCTTC.

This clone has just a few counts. CDR3: CASSSAGEDTDTQYF. CDR3 bases: TGTGCCAGCAGCTCAGCGGGAGAGGACACAGATACGCAGTATTTT. This sequence joins TRBV28 and TRBJ2-3, with 8 bases fitting TRBD2. Germline CDR1 and CDR2: MDHEN and SYDVKM. With 6 bases clipped from V and 2 bases from J, the junction kept 7 bases outside the gene matches. The CDR3 extends over 15 amino acids.

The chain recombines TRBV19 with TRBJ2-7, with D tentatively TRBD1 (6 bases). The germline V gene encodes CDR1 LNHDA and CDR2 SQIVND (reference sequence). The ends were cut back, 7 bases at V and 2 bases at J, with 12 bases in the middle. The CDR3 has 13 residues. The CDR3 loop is CASNKGDAYEQYF. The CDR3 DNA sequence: TGTGCCAGTAATAAGGGGGACGCCTACGAGCAGTACTTC.

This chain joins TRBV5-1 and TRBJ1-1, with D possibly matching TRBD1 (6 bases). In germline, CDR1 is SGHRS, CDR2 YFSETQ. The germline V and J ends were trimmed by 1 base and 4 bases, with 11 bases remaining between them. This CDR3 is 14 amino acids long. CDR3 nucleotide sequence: TGCGCCAGCAGCTTGTTACCAGGGGCCACTGAAGCTTTCTTT. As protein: CASSLLPGATEAFF.

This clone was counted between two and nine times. In DNA, the CDR3 is TGTGCCAGCAGCTTAGGTCCCATTTACAATGAGCAGTTCTTC. This translates into CASSLGPIYNEQFF. The chain is built from TRBV7-9 and TRBJ2-1; D is unresolved. V was shortened by 1 base and J by 4 bases, with 8 bases between the two germline ends. This CDR3 has 14 residues. Looked up from germline, CDR1 is SEHNR and CDR2 is FQNEAQ (reference sequence). The whole variable domain, remainder taken from reference TRBV7-9 and TRBJ2-1, is DTGVSQNPRHKITKRGQNVTFRCDPISEHNRLYWYRQTLGQGPEFLTYFQNEAQLEKSRLLSDRFSAERPKGSFSTLEIQRTEQGDSAMYLCASSLGPIYNEQFFGPGTRLTVL.

CDR3 nucleotides: TGTGCCAGCAACTCTCTATCACCGGGACAGTACAATGAGCAGTTCTTC. As protein: CASNSLSPGQYNEQFF. The J gene is TRBJ2-1, the V gene TRBV28, with TRBD1 identical over 7 bases. The CDR3 runs to 16 residues. After removal of 7 bases from V and 4 bases from J, the junction contained 13 bases not matched to a gene. Germline values: CDR1 MDHEN, CDR2 SYDVKM. The full variable domain, in which reference TRBV28 and TRBJ2-1 provide the parts outside the CDR3, is DVKVTQSSRYLVKRTGEKVFLECVQDMDHENMFWYRQDPGLGLRLIYFSYDVKMKEKGDIPEGYSVSREKKERFSLILESASTNQTSMYLCASNSLSPGQYNEQFFGPGTRLTVL.

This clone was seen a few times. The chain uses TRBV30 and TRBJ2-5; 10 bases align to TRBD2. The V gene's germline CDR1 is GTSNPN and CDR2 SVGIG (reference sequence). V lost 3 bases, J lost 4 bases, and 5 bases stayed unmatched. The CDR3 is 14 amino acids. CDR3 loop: CAWSRLAGAETQYF. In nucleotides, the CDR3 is TGTGCCTGGAGCCGCCTAGCGGGAGCAGAGACCCAGTACTTC.